Sequencing of this T cell receptor (beta chain) was carried out in a study of T cell responses to AZD1222 COVID-19 vaccine. Method: immunoSEQ multiplex PCR; TCRdb's copy keeps in-frame clones and lacks some. This table has around 140,000 clones, 90% appearing once. As concerns this clone: Its antigen is currently unknown.

Whole-study findings and limits: Two AZD1222 doses significantly raised spike-specific TCR breadth and depth over controls.

This receptor was taken from an adult in good health. This sample comprised peripheral blood, obtained on day 0 of AZD1222 vaccination.

CDR3 amino acids: CASTSTFLNTEAFF. Here the CDR3 DNA reads TGTGCCAGCACCTCAACGTTCTTGAACACTGAAGCTTTCTTT. The V and J genes are TRBV5-4 and TRBJ1-1; no firm D call. V lost 6 bases and J 0 bases, leaving 12 bases between the germline ends. Germline-derived CDR1 and CDR2 are SGHNT and YYREEE (reference sequence). The CDR3 runs to 14 residues.